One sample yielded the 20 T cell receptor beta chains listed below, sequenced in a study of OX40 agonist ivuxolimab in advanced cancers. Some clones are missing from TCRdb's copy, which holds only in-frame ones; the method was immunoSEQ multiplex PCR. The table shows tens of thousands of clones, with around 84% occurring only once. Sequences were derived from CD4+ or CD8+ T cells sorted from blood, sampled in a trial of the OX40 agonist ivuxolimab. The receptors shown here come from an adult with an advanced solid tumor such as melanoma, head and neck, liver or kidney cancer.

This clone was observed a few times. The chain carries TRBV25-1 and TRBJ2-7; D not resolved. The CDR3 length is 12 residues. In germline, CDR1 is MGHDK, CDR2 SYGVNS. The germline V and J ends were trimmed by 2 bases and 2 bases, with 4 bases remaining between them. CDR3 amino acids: CASSEKAYEQYF. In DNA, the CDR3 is TGTGCCAGCAGTGAAAAGGCCTACGAGCAGTACTTC.

The CDR3 sequence is CASSLVGVGGNQPQHF. CDR3 DNA: TGTGCCAGCAGTCTTGTTGGGGTGGGGGGCAATCAGCCCCAGCATTTT. The genes are TRBV27 and TRBJ1-5; D possibly corresponds to TRBD1 (5 bases). CDR1 and CDR2 (germline): MNHEY, SMNVEV (reference sequence). This CDR3 is 16 amino acids long. Trimming took off 5 bases at V and 2 bases at J, with 16 bases between the two ends.

As DNA, the CDR3 is TGTGCCAGCGGCCTCGCGGGGGGTTACAATGAGCAGTTCTTC. Amino acid sequence: CASGLAGGYNEQFF. The V call is TRBV11-2, the J call TRBJ2-1; 8 bases map to TRBD2. In germline, CDR1 is SGHAT, CDR2 FQNNGV. Trimming cost V 8 bases and J 4 bases; bases outside gene matches: 7. The CDR3 is 14 amino acids.

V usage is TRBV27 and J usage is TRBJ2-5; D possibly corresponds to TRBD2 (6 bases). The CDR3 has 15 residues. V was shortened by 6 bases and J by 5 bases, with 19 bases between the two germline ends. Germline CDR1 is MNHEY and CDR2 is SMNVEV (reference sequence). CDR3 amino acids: CASSLLGVRGETQYF. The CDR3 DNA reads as TGTGCCAGCAGCCTCCTGGGAGTTCGGGGGGAGACCCAGTACTTC.

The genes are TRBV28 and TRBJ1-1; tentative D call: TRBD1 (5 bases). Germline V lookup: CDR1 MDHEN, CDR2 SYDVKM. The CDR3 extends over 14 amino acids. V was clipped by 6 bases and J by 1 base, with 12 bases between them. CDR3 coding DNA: TGTGCCAGCAGCCCGAACAGGAAGAACACTGAAGCTTTCTTT. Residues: CASSPNRKNTEAFF.

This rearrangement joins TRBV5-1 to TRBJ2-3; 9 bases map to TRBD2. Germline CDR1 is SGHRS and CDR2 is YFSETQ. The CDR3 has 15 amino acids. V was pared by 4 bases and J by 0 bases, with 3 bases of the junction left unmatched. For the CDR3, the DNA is TGCGCCAGCAGCCGCAGCGGGGGGAGCACAGATACGCAGTATTTT. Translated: CASSRSGGSTDTQYF.

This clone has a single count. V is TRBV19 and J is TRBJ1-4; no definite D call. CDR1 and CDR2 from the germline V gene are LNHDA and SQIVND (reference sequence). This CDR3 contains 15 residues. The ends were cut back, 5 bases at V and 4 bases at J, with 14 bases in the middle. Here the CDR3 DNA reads TGTGCCAGTAGTGTTTTAACATCCATTAATGAAAAACTGTTTTTT. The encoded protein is CASSVLTSINEKLFF.

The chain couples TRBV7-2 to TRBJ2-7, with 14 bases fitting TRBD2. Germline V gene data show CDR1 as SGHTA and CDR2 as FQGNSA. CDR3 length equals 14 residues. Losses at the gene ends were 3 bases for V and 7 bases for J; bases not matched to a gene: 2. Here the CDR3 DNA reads TGTGCCAGCAGCTTTGGACTAGCGGGGGGAGAGCAGTACTTC. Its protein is CASSFGLAGGEQYF.

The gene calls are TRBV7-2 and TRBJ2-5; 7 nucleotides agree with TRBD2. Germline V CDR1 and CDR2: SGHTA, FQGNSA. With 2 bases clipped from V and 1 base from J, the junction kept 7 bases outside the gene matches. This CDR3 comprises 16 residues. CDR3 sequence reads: CASSLKLGTIQETQYF. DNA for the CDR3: TGTGCCAGCAGCTTAAAGCTGGGGACTATCCAAGAGACCCAGTACTTC.

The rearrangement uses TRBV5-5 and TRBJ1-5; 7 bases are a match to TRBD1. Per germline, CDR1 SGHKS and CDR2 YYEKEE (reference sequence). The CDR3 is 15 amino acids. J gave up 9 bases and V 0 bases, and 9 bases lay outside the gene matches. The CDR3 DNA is TGTGCCAGCAGCTTGGTAGACAGGGATTCGGCGCCCCAGCATTTT. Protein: CASSLVDRDSAPQHF.

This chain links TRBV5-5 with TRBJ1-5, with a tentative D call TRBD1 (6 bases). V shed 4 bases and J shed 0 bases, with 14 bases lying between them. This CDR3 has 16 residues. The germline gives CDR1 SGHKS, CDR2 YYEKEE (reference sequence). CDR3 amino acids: CASSPDSPYSNQPQHF. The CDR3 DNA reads TGTGCCAGCAGCCCGGACAGTCCTTATAGCAATCAGCCCCAGCATTTT.

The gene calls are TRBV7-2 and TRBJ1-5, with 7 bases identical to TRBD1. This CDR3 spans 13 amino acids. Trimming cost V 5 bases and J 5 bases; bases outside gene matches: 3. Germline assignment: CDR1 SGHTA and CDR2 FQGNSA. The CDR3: CASSGQVDQPQHF. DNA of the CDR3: TGTGCCAGCAGCGGACAGGTCGATCAGCCCCAGCATTTT.

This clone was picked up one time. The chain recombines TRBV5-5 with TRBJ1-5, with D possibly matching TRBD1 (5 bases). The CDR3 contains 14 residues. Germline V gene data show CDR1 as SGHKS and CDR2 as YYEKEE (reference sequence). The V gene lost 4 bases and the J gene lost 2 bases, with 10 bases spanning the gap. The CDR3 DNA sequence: TGTGCCAGCAGCCGACAGTCGGGCAATCAGCCCCAGCATTTT. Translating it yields CASSRQSGNQPQHF.

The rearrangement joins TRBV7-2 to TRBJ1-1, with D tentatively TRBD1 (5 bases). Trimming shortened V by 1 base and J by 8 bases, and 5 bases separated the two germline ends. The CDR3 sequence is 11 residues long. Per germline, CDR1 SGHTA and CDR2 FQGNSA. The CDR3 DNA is TGTGCCAGCAGCTTAGGGGACGAAGCTTTCTTT. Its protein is CASSLGDEAFF.

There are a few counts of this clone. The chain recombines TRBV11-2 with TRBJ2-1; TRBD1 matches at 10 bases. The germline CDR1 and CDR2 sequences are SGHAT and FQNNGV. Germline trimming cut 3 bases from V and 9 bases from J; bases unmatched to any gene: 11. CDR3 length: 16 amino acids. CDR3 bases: TGTGCCAGCAGCTTGGCGGGACAGGGGCGCCCCGGTGAGCAGTTCTTC. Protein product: CASSLAGQGRPGEQFF.

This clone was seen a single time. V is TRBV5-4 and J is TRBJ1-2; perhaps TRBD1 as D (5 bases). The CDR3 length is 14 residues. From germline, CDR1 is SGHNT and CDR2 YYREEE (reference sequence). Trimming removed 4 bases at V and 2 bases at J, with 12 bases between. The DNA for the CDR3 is TGTGCCAGCAGCGGGAGCGACAGAAACTATGGCTACACCTTC. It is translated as CASSGSDRNYGYTF.

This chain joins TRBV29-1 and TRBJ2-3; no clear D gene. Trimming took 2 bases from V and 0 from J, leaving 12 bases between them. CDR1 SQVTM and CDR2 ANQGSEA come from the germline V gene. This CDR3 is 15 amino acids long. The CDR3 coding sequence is TGCAGCGTTGAAAGGACGGCTACTAGCACAGATACGCAGTATTTT. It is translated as CSVERTATSTDTQYF.

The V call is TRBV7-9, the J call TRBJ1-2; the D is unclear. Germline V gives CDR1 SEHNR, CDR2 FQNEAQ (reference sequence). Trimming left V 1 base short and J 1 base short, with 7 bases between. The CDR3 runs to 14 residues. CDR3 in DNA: TGTGCCAGCAGCTTAGGGTGGGTTAACTATGGCTACACCTTC. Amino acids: CASSLGWVNYGYTF.

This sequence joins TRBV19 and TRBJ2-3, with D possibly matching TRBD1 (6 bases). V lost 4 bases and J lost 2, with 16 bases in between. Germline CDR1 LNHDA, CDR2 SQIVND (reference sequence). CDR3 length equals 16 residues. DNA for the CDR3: TGTGCCAGTAGTAGCAGGGGCCGATCCAACACAGATACGCAGTATTTT. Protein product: CASSSRGRSNTDTQYF.

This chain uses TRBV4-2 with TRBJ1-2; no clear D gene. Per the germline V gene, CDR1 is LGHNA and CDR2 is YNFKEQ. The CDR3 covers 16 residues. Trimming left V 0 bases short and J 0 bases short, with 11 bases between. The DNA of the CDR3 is TGTGCCAGCAGCCAAGATTCGGGAGGCACTAACTATGGCTACACCTTC. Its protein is CASSQDSGGTNYGYTF.